These 5 T cell receptor beta chains were sequenced from one sample in a study of siplizumab effects on memory and regulatory T cells. The assay was immunoSEQ multiplex PCR, and TCRdb's table has in-frame clones only and misses some. The repertoire holds some 100,000 clones, with roughly 93% as singletons. Sequenced: CD8+ T cells sorted from blood. These receptors were taken from a human donor in good health.

J is TRBJ2-1 and V is TRBV7-2; no firm D call. CDR1 and CDR2 (germline): SGHTA, FQGNSA. The CDR3 runs 14 residues. V dropped 4 bases and J dropped 2 bases, with 9 bases sitting between them. The chain's CDR3 is CASSSTPPYNEQFF. Written as DNA, the CDR3 is TGTGCCAGCAGCTCCACTCCCCCCTACAATGAGCAGTTCTTC. The variable domain in full, with the rest retrieved from reference TRBV7-2 and TRBJ2-1, is GAGVSQSPSNKVTEKGKDVELRCDPISGHTALYWYRQSLGQGLEFLIYFQGNSAPDKSGLPSDRFSAERTGGSVSTLTIQRTQQEDSAVYLCASSSTPPYNEQFFGPGTRLTVL.

A word on this clone: Distinct nucleotide sequences in the sample also encode this CDR3. The chain uses TRBV4-1 and TRBJ1-1, with D perhaps TRBD1 (5 bases). This CDR3 is built from 15 residues. Germline CDR1 and CDR2: MGHRA and YSYEKL. Trimming left V 2 bases short and J 0 bases short, with 10 bases between. The CDR3 coding sequence is TGCGCCAGCAGCCAAACGGGGACTCTGAACACTGAAGCTTTCTTT. Translated: CASSQTGTLNTEAFF.

The genes are TRBV18 and TRBJ2-7; 8 bases are a match to TRBD2. Losses at the gene ends were 3 bases for V and 6 bases for J; bases not matched to a gene: 7. The CDR3 is made up of 14 amino acids. The germline V gene has CDR1 KGHSH and CDR2 LQKENI. CDR3 sequence: CASSPTSAESEQYF. In DNA form, the CDR3 reads TGTGCCAGCTCACCGACTAGCGCCGAATCCGAGCAGTACTTC.

This clone was detected once. The V and J genes are TRBV15 and TRBJ2-7; perhaps TRBD2 as D (5 bases). The germline gives CDR1 LNHNV, CDR2 YYDKDF (reference sequence). The CDR3 loop spans 17 amino acids. V dropped 0 bases and J dropped 6 bases, with 21 bases sitting between them. CDR3 residues: CATSRDRRYGRSGEQYF. DNA of the CDR3: TGTGCCACCAGCAGAGATCGACGGTATGGGAGATCGGGCGAGCAGTACTTC.

The rearrangement links TRBV7-3 to TRBJ2-1, with a weak D call TRBD2 (6 bases). Trimming took 3 bases from V and 3 from J, leaving 9 bases between them. The CDR3 has 14 amino acids. Per the germline V gene, CDR1 is SGHTA and CDR2 is FQGTGA. This chain's CDR3 is CASSFGGVYNEQFF. In DNA form, the CDR3 reads TGTGCCAGCAGCTTCGGCGGGGTCTACAATGAGCAGTTCTTC.